The rows below give T cell receptor beta chains drawn from one sample of a study of blood T cell repertoires in COVID-19. Produced via immunoSEQ multiplex PCR; TCRdb's table is partial and in-frame only. The sample lists around 260,000 clones; approximately 85% were seen once. The sequenced material came from PBMCs or T cells enriched from blood (not recorded which). The receptors were sampled from a woman in her 30s who had recovered from COVID-19. CDR3s leave out the opening cysteine and the closing phenylalanine or tryptophan. Some rows mark clone size as missing; the rest say once, few, many or name a class of expanded clone.

v_gene: TRBV18
abundance: .
j_gene: TRBJ2-1
CDR3aa: ASSPPGLAVYEGQF

v_gene: TRBV9
abundance: once
j_gene: TRBJ2-7
CDR3aa: ASSVYASGSYEQY

v_gene: TRBV25-1
abundance: .
j_gene: TRBJ2-3
CDR3aa: ASSASLAGRSTDTQY

v_gene: TRBV5-5
abundance: .
j_gene: TRBJ2-3
CDR3aa: ASSLAGGWNTQY

v_gene: TRBV18
abundance: .
j_gene: TRBJ1-4
CDR3aa: ASSPTGGSGEKLF

v_gene: TRBV9
abundance: .
j_gene: TRBJ1-5
CDR3aa: ASSVDAGSNQPQH

v_gene: TRBV18
abundance: few
j_gene: TRBJ2-7
CDR3aa: ASSGSLQRSSYEQY

v_gene: TRBV2
abundance: .
j_gene: TRBJ1-2
CDR3aa: ASRIWGLVGYT

v_gene: TRBV6-2/TRBV6-3
abundance: once
j_gene: TRBJ2-4
CDR3aa: ASSYPGGLSVKNIQY

v_gene: TRBV27
abundance: .
j_gene: TRBJ1-5
CDR3aa: ASRRTAVNQPQH

v_gene: TRBV27
abundance: .
j_gene: TRBJ1-2
CDR3aa: ASSFTHPTGGKSYGYT

v_gene: TRBV30
abundance: .
j_gene: TRBJ2-2
CDR3aa: AWSGLGEGPGELF

v_gene: TRBV21-1
abundance: .
j_gene: TRBJ2-1
CDR3aa: ASSSSFRGGGWGYEQF

v_gene: TRBV11-3
abundance: .
j_gene: TRBJ2-1
CDR3aa: ASSLEASCLSSYNEQF

v_gene: TRBV7-9
abundance: .
j_gene: TRBJ2-3
CDR3aa: ASIGGGREHTQY

v_gene: TRBV7-2
abundance: .
j_gene: TRBJ2-7
CDR3aa: ASSTDTGSYEQY

v_gene: TRBV21-1
abundance: .
j_gene: TRBJ2-7
CDR3aa: ASSKTGSEQY

v_gene: TRBV14
abundance: .
j_gene: TRBJ2-1
CDR3aa: ASRPYNNEQF

v_gene: TRBV7-3
abundance: few
j_gene: TRBJ2-6
CDR3aa: ASRSGSGANVLT

v_gene: TRBV28
abundance: .
j_gene: TRBJ2-2
CDR3aa: AIDDRNTGELF

v_gene: TRBV28
abundance: .
j_gene: TRBJ1-5
CDR3aa: ASTSTNIDGQYGPLNQPQH

v_gene: TRBV28
abundance: few
j_gene: TRBJ1-2
CDR3aa: ASKWQTVNYGYT

v_gene: TRBV11-2
abundance: .
j_gene: TRBJ1-3
CDR3aa: ASSFGTSRNSGNTIY

v_gene: TRBV28
abundance: .
j_gene: TRBJ1-6
CDR3aa: ASSSGTGVNSPLH

v_gene: TRBV28
abundance: .
j_gene: TRBJ2-5
CDR3aa: ASSTGTSQETQY

v_gene: TRBV19
abundance: .
j_gene: TRBJ1-1
CDR3aa: ASGTGGEWITEAF

v_gene: TRBV24-1
abundance: .
j_gene: TRBJ2-3
CDR3aa: ATARATGGGDTQY

v_gene: TRBV24-1
abundance: .
j_gene: TRBJ2-1
CDR3aa: ATSDPGQGNYEQF

v_gene: TRBV25-1
abundance: .
j_gene: TRBJ2-2
CDR3aa: ASPSDSIQGPGELF

v_gene: TRBV6-4
abundance: .
j_gene: TRBJ2-3
CDR3aa: ASSSATGTGTDTQY

v_gene: TRBV19
abundance: few
j_gene: TRBJ2-5
CDR3aa: ASSGSQGARETQY

v_gene: TRBV19
abundance: .
j_gene: TRBJ1-3
CDR3aa: ASSINRGGGNTIY